This entry is about one T cell receptor (beta chain). The antigen it binds to is not known. Base quality data are lacking; no much larger clone is found one base away. Library prep was done by the immunoSEQ multiplex PCR assay. For the multiplex PCR, a mixture combining 60 forward primers for TCR Vbeta segments and 13 reverse primers for TCR Jbeta segments was used. The CDR3 region of rearranged TCR beta genes was amplified from genomic DNA by a multiplex PCR assay. The Illumina HiSeq System was used to sequence the amplified TCR beta libraries as 87-base-pair reads. The original methods were these. A later analysis counted about 80 million unique TCR beta chains across the 690 or so repertoires, and some 11 million of these chains were shared by at least two donors. To remove PCR and sequencing errors, raw reads were error-corrected and collapsed into unique sequences using a nearest-neighbor algorithm that merged closely related sequences. To assign V, D and J gene segments, CDR3 sequences were aligned to IMGT reference sequences. For a sequence to be retained, a match of at least six nucleotides to both a V gene segment and a J gene segment was required. Rearrangements were classified as productive when the CDR3 lacked stop codons and remained in frame with V and J, and all other rearrangements were classified as non-productive. Following IMGT convention, CDR3 was defined as the stretch from the second conserved V-encoded cysteine up to the conserved J-encoded phenylalanine. The earlier analysis of about 640 of the donors excluded any sequence lacking an unambiguous match to a single V gene segment. In an earlier analysis of 587 of the donors, V segments were called functional above 56.7% productive rearrangements and were called segregating when the between-donor standard deviation exceeded 5%. A statistical classification framework was developed to diagnose cytomegalovirus status using the catalog of TCR beta chain sequences. V and J gene assignment, in a later analysis, came from comparing TCR nucleotide sequences with IMGT/GENE-DB human TR gene sequences. A later analysis assigned CDR3 sequences and most-parsimonious VDJ recombination scenarios with the TCRdist pipeline. In a later analysis, every TCR beta chain was defined by the combination of its CDR3 amino acid sequence and its V-gene family, and reads without a unique V-gene family were dropped. In a later analysis, 450 to 600 highly shared, low-generation-probability nucleotide sequences were removed to address suspected cross-contamination and a sequencing artifact. For each public chain, a later analysis derived a clonal expansion index from normalized ranks of inferred template counts within each repertoire. In a later analysis, generation probabilities were computed with a VDJ recombination model fitted to out-of-frame rearrangements, and the resulting probabilities were checked against IGoR. In a later analysis, TCR-TCR, TCR-HLA and TCR-CMV co-occurrence was scored with hypergeometric tests, and a repertoire-size bias correction was applied to TCR pairs. In a later analysis, false discovery rates were estimated by permuting HLA or CMV assignments 20 times. A later analysis grouped co-occurring TCRs with DBSCAN, adding TCRdist sequence similarity when clustering within HLA-allele-positive subsets. For co-occurrence clustering, repertoires with fewer than 30,000 or more than 120,000 public chains were excluded, along with 4 to 6 repertoires with anomalous nucleotide sharing. Not all clones reach the TCRdb copy of this immuneACCESS table, which keeps in-frame sequences only. Checked studies attribute under half of the gap to unresolved V genes and leave the rest unexplained. The DNA gave D and trimming, while V, J and clone size come from that table. This sample holds 190,000 or so clones; approximately 79% were observed only once. The biggest ten clones account for around 1.4% of the sample.

The cohort was made up of roughly 670 healthy bone marrow donors. At the time of sampling, every cohort member was nominally healthy, though immune exposures that went unrecorded were likely present. The donor tested CMV seropositive, placing the donor among the approximately 310 seropositive members of the cohort. A peripheral blood sample was collected from each donor, and TCR beta sequencing was performed on peripheral blood mononuclear cells. Genomic DNA extraction from the blood cell samples was performed with the Qiagen DNeasy Blood Extraction Kit. The data belong to a study of cytomegalovirus exposure and HLA in healthy donors (dated by TCRdb to about 2017). As for the study more broadly: According to an earlier analysis of several hundred of the donors, about 179 million T cells yielded roughly 100 million unique TCR beta sequences and more than 250 Gb of sequence data. An early release that covered about 600 HLA-typed donors contained about 300 gigabases of sequencing data and tens of millions of unique TCR sequences. Of the 300 to 500 genotyped donors, 75% to 85% were placed in the genetic ancestry cluster associated with self-reported Caucasian donors. The study aimed to test whether signatures of past pathogen exposure could be identified by cataloging public T cell receptors. The study used immunosequencing to profile the T cell repertoires of approximately 690 subjects and linked those repertoires to cytomegalovirus serostatus. Besides the first cohort of 550 to 750 subjects, a separate validation cohort made up of roughly 130 different subjects was used. High-throughput TCR immunosequencing, statistical association of individual TCRs with disease status, and machine learning were combined to predict cytomegalovirus infection status. To study patterns of TCR occurrence, a later analysis re-analyzed previously published TCR beta repertoires from hundreds of donors and added high-resolution HLA genotyping. Rather than drawing on any new phenotypic data, the later analysis identified candidate immune exposures from TCR beta sequences and the way those sequences occurred across donors. An earlier analysis of more than 450 of the donors used high-throughput TCR beta sequencing to judge whether each TCR beta V gene segment behaved as functional or pseudogenic. Donor age, sex, ethnicity and CMV serostatus were collected together with the repertoire data. In a later genetic analysis, genome-wide SNP genotypes for about three fifths of the 666 donors were used, and that subset was treated as a discovery cohort. Every repertoire in the discovery cohort had been generated on one and the same sequencing platform. HLA typing included class I and class II loci at four-digit resolution. The number of typed donors differed by locus: about 629-630 for A, B, C, DRB1 and DQB1; 500 to 550 for DQA1; roughly 600 for DPA1; and some 450 for DPB1. Several DR-DQ haplotypes were handled as single units for association and clustering, since linkage in the cohort was strong. On average, around 200,000 unique TCR beta nucleotide sequences were sequenced per donor among some 430 genotyped donors of the cohort, with around 19% of those sequences being non-productive. The paper as a whole reports these results and caveats: A later genetic analysis associated a missense DCLRE1C variant with V-gene and J-gene trimming of TCR beta chains, and an independent cohort replicated the association. Most CMV-associated TCR beta chains appeared to be HLA-restricted in a later analysis, and the HLA associations seemed to be driven largely by CMV exposure. Because some donors lacked HLA typing at each locus, the association tests relied only on the typed subset. A further reported finding was that TCR beta sequences accurately predicted the HLA-A and HLA-B alleles for most subjects in the first cohort. Compared with equally common non-associated chains, HLA-associated TCR beta chains in a later analysis were more clonally expanded and had lower generation probabilities. In a later analysis, several top co-occurrence clusters were reported to appear linked to parvovirus B19, influenza, CMV and Epstein-Barr virus. Immune exposure information for the cohort was limited to CMV serostatus. A later genetic analysis reported fewer N-insertions in productive TCRs among donors in an Asian-associated ancestry cluster than the roughly 720-donor mean. While some public TCRs were present in many individuals, most TCR sequences turned up only very rarely across donors. A cluster of highly shared sequence variants was judged likely to be a technical artifact of the sequencing pipeline. In vitro tests confirmed that a few of the cytomegalovirus-associated TCR beta chains recognize cytomegalovirus antigens. Cytomegalovirus status was reported to be diagnosed by the classifier with high specificity and sensitivity in both the original and validation cohorts. Specific HLA alleles were associated with over 15,000 TCR beta sequences at a false discovery rate of 0.05 in a later analysis. The authors suggested that the approach could potentially be generalized to other disease states and immunological phenotypes. A total of fewer than 200 TCR beta chains were listed by the study as associated with cytomegalovirus. When HLA alleles, especially DR and DQ, strongly co-occurred, attributing TCR associations to individual alleles was difficult. Some IMGT-functional V segments, including TRBV6-2 and TRBV6-3, could not be told apart with the 87-base-pair reads, so those segments were excluded. Correlated functional status among segregating V segments might be attributable to linkage disequilibrium, but an unknown experimental factor could not be ruled out. In an earlier analysis of approximately 590 of the donors, most TCR beta V segments appeared in productive rearrangements about 90% or about 30% of the time, broadly matching IMGT annotations. The cohort was sequenced for TCR beta chains only, and without alpha or paired-chain data the features that could be detected were limited. Presence/absence analyses assumed roughly uniform sequencing depth across donors, an assumption that may not hold. Because counts were too low, about 15 rarely observed V segments, including chromosome 9 orphons, were left out of the earlier analysis of 500 to 750 of the donors. In a later analysis, TCR association rates were found to vary across HLA loci, with the most associated TCRs seen for DRB1 alleles and the fewest for HLA-C alleles.

V and J are truncated by 4 bases and 7 bases respectively, leaving an intervening sequence of 8 bases. From a lookup of the germline V gene (reference sequence), CDR1 and CDR2 are MNHEY and SMNVEV. Including the terminal cysteine and phenylalanine, the CDR3 comprises 13 residues. CDR3 DNA is the only sequence kept; it has 39 bases, read in frame from the first base. Sequences were obtained from PBMCs. This sequence uses TRBV27 and TRBJ1-6; the D gene assignment is ambiguous. The source is a girl aged 10 to 17 in good health and CMV-seropositive. The CDR3 region has the sequence CASSYTINSPLHF. DNA sequence: TGTGCCAGCAGTTACACGATCAATTCACCCCTCCACTTT.